The 10 T cell receptor beta chains below come from one sample, sequenced in a study of tumor and adjacent non-tumor tissue in lung cancer. A modified ARM-PCR protocol with three rounds of nested PCR amplified TCRbeta. TCRdb re-called the multiplex PCR reads with MiXCR, one entry per CDR3 protein. The data contain more than 85,000 distinct CDR3 sequences, roughly three fifths of them singletons. The template was RNA from unsorted bulk tissue. The sample taken for sequencing was lung tumor tissue. Source of these receptors: a man between 65 and 80 years old with non-small cell lung cancer.

To note about this clonotype: One end of the junction varies from germline; a read error may be responsible. The rearrangement links TRBV5-6 to TRBJ2-5, with unresolved D. The CDR3 extends over 14 amino acids. Germline V CDR1 and CDR2: SGHDT, YYEEEE. DNA for the CDR3: TGTGCCAGCAGCCGAATGGAGACGGAAGAGGCCCAGTACTTC. Protein product: CASSRMETEEAQYF.

With respect to this clonotype: This may be a read error: a much more frequent sequence differs by one nucleotide. This chain links TRBV7-9 with TRBJ1-4; no definite D call. Trimming took 5 bases from V and 4 from J, leaving 14 bases between them. The CDR3 is made up of 15 amino acids. The germline CDR1 and CDR2 sequences are SEHNR and FQNEAQ (reference sequence). This CDR3 is CASSNGRMHNEKLFF. Here the CDR3 DNA reads TGTGCCAGCAGCAACGGACGGATGCATAATGAAAAACTGTTTTTT.

There are many counts of this clonotype. The chain joins TRBV24-1 to TRBJ2-7; D not resolved. V shed 4 bases and J shed 6 bases, with 6 bases lying between them. Germline V gives CDR1 KGHDR, CDR2 SFDVKD. The CDR3 loop spans 11 amino acids. In DNA form, the CDR3 reads TGTGCCACCAGTGAGCGGTTCGAGCAGTACTTC. It translates to CATSERFEQYF.

Concerning this clonotype: Mismatch with germline at one junction end may stem from a read error. This chain links TRBV11-1 with TRBJ2-5; D unclear. CDR3 length: 15 amino acids. The germline V gene has CDR1 SGHAT and CDR2 FQDESV (reference sequence). The CDR3 spells CTSSPRYSVFETQYF. CDR3 DNA sequence: TGTACCAGCAGCCCCCGGTACAGCGTTTTTGAGACCCAGTACTTC.

Comments on this clonotype: A junction boundary mismatches the germline segment, possibly from a read error. V and J are TRBV6-5 and TRBJ2-1; 10 nucleotides match TRBD2. Germline V CDR1 and CDR2: MNHEY, SVGAGI. CDR3 size: 15 residues. The CDR3 DNA follows: TGTGTCAGCAGGAATCGACTAGCGGGTAACAATGAGCAGATCTTC. This translates into CVSRNRLAGNNEQIF.

This clonotype turned up a few times. V is TRBV11-1 and J is TRBJ2-5, with D hard to call. V dropped 7 bases and J dropped 2 bases, with 14 bases sitting between them. Germline CDR1 and CDR2: SGHAT and FQDESV (reference sequence). The CDR3 is 14 residues long. The CDR3 DNA reads TGTGCCAGCACCATGCGTGATCCACAAGAGACCCAGTACTTC. It translates to CASTMRDPQETQYF.

This clonotype was seen repeatedly, ten times or more. The V call is TRBV6-5, the J call TRBJ1-5; D may be TRBD1 (6 bases). The CDR3 has 15 residues. The V gene lost 6 bases and the J gene lost 2 bases, with 14 bases spanning the gap. In germline, CDR1 is MNHEY, CDR2 SVGAGI. The CDR3 coding sequence is TGTGCCAGCAGCCGGTCGTCAGGGGGCAATCAGCCCCAGCATTTT. It yields the protein CASSRSSGGNQPQHF.

A note on this clonotype: Germline is not matched at one junction end, which may reflect a read error. The rearrangement links TRBV6-2 or TRBV6-3 to TRBJ2-2, with D possibly called TRBD1 or TRBD2 (5 bases each). CDR3 length: 15 amino acids. Germline loops: CDR1 MNHEY, CDR2 SVGEGT. As DNA, the CDR3 is TGTGCCAACAGCAAATCGACAGCGAACACCGGGAAGCTGTTTTTT. This translates into CANSKSTANTGKLFF.

In the case of this clonotype: The junction departs from the called germline gene at one end, perhaps through a read error. J is TRBJ2-3 and V is TRBV11-3, with D perhaps being TRBD1 or TRBD2 (5 bases each). CDR3 length: 17 residues. From germline, CDR1 is SGHNT and CDR2 YENEEA. Here the CDR3 reads CAIGLAGTAEGTDTQYF. DNA for the CDR3: TGTGCCATCGGCTTAGCCGGGACCGCCGAGGGTACAGACACGCAGTATTTT.

This clonotype occurred a few times. Since a much larger clone is just one base distant, this may be a read error. This chain links TRBV20-1 with TRBJ2-5; 7 bases fit TRBD2. This CDR3 is 13 amino acids long. In germline, CDR1 is DFQATT, CDR2 SNEGSKA (reference sequence). V was clipped by 6 bases and J by 5 bases; unmatched bases: 9. DNA of the CDR3: TGCAGTGCCGCGTGCGGGAGCAGGGAGACCCAGTACTTC. Translating gives CSAACGSRETQYF.